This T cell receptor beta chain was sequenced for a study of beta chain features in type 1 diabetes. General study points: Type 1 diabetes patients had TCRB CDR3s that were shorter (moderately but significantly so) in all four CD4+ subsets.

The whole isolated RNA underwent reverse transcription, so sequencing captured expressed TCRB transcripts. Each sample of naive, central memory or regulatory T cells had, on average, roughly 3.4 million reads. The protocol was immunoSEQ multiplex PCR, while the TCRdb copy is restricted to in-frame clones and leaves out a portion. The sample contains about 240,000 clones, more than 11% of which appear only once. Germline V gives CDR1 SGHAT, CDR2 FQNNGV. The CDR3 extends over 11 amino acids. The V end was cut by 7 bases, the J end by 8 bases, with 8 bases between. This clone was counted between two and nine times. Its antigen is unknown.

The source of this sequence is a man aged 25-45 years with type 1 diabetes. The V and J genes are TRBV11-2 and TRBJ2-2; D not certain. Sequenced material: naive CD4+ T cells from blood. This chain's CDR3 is CASNLQGELFF. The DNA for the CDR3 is TGTGCCAGCAACCTACAGGGGGAGCTGTTTTTT.